One TCR beta chain is described in this entry. This receptor's antigen is unknown. The input lacks base qualities; no much larger clone sits a single base away. The entry originates in a study of cytomegalovirus exposure and HLA in healthy donors (TCRdb year 2017). Regarding the research as a whole: A later analysis indicated that the roughly 130 validation repertoires were generated on the platform also employed for the 720 or so repertoires of the first cohort. To predict cytomegalovirus infection status, the study brought together high-throughput TCR immunosequencing, statistical association of individual TCRs with disease status, and machine learning. The aim of the study was to test whether cataloging public T cell receptors could identify signatures of past pathogen exposure. A separate validation cohort of about 110 different subjects was used in addition to the 666-subject first cohort.

V loses 3 bases, J loses 2 bases, and the germline ends lie 8 bases apart. Including cysteine and phenylalanine, the CDR3 has 13 amino acids. Only the CDR3 DNA is retained, 39 bases long and in frame from the first base. Reading the germline V gene gives CDR1 SGHRS and CDR2 YFSETQ. Separate from the approximately 670-subject first cohort, the validation cohort of roughly 110 subjects was the group to which the donors belonged. Receptors were amplified or captured by the immunoSEQ multiplex PCR assay. The source study handled its data this way. To diagnose cytomegalovirus status from the catalog of TCR beta chain sequences, a statistical classification framework was built. Drawn from immuneACCESS, this table holds only the in-frame rearrangements with V and J called that TCRdb kept. Clones are partly lost; checked studies trace under half to an unresolved V gene and leave the rest unexplained. From that table come the V and J calls and clone size; the DNA was used to work out D and trimming. The sample data list 68,000 or so clones, and 89% of these were observed just once. The top ten clones comprise about 1.2% of the sample.

Summary of the overall study and its limitations: The classifier was reported to diagnose cytomegalovirus status with high specificity and sensitivity in both the original cohort and the validation cohort. Subsequent analysis determined that TCRs grouped into clusters in the first cohort also showed a tendency toward co-occurrence across the 120 validation repertoires, and approximately 93% of cluster scores exceeded 0. The study listed 150 to 200 TCR beta chains as associated with cytomegalovirus. In vitro tests confirmed that a few of the cytomegalovirus-associated TCR beta chains recognize cytomegalovirus antigens. According to the authors, the approach could potentially be generalized to other disease states and immunological phenotypes. Most TCR sequences were observed very rarely across donors, whereas some public TCRs were present in many individuals. The validation cohort had no HLA typing available for a later analysis, so co-occurrence within that cohort was assessed over all 130 or so repertoires.

The sequencing input was PBMCs. Recombination linked TRBV5-1 to TRBJ1-1; TRBD1 is a possible D gene, resting on 5 matching bases. The sequence derives from a woman in her late teens or twenties in good health and CMV-seronegative. The CDR3 protein: CASSSTANTEAFF. The DNA sequence follows: TGCGCCAGCAGCTCGACAGCTAACACTGAAGCTTTCTTT.